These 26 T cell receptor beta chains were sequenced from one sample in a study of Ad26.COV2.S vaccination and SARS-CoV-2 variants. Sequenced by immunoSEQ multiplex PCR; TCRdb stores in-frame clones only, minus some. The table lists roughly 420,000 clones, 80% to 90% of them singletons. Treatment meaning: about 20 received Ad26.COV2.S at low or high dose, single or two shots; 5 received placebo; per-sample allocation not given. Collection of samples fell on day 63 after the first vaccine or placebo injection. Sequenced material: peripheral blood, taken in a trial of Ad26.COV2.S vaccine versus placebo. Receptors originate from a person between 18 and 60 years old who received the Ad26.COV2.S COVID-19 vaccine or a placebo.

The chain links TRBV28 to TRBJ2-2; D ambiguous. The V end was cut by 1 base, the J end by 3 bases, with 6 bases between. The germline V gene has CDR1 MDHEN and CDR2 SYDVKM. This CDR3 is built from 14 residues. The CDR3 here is CASSLFGYTGELFF. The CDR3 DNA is TGTGCCAGCAGTTTATTTGGCTACACCGGGGAGCTGTTTTTT.

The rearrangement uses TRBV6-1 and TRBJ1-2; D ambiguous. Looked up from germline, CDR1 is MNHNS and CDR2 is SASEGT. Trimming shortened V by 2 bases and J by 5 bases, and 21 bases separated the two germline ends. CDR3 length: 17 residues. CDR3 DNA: TGTGCCAGCAGTGAACAAGCCATCCTCCATAGTGGGTATGGCTACACCTTC. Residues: CASSEQAILHSGYGYTF.

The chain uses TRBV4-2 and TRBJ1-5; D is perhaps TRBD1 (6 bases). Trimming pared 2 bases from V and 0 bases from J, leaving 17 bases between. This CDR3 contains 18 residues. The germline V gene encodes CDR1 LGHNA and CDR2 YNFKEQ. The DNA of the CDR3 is TGTGCCAGCAGCCAATCCGGACGAGGGGGTAATAGCAATCAGCCCCAGCATTTT. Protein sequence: CASSQSGRGGNSNQPQHF.

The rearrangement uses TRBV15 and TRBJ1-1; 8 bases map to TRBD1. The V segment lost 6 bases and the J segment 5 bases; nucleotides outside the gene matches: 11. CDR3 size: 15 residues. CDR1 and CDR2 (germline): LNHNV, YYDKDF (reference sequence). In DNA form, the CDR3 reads TGTGCCACCAGTAAACCTGAGGGACAGGCAACTGAAGCTTTCTTT. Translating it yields CATSKPEGQATEAFF.

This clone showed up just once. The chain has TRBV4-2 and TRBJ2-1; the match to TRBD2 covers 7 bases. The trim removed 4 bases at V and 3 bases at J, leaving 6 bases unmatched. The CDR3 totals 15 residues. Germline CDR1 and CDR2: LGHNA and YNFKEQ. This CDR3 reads CASSPLQRDYNEQFF. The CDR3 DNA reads TGTGCCAGCAGCCCTCTCCAGCGGGACTACAATGAGCAGTTCTTC.

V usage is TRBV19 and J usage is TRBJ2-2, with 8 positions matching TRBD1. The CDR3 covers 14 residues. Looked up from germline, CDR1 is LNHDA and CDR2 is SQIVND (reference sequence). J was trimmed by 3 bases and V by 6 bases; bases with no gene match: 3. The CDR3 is CASRKDRDTGELFF. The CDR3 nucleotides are TGTGCCAGTAGGAAGGACAGGGACACCGGGGAGCTGTTTTTT.

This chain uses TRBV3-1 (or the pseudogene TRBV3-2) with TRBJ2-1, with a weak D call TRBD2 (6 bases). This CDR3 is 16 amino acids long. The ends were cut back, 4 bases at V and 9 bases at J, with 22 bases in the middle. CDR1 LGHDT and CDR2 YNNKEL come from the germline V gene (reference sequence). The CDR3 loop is CASSLWTVQVGGEQFF. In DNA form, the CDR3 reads TGTGCCAGCAGCCTATGGACTGTTCAGGTGGGGGGTGAGCAGTTCTTC.

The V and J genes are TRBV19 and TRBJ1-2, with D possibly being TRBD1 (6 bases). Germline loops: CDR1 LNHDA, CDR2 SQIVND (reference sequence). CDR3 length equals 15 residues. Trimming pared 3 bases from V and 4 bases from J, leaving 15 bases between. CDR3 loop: CASSISGARGYGYTF. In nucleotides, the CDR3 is TGTGCCAGTAGTATCTCGGGGGCTAGAGGCTATGGCTACACCTTC.

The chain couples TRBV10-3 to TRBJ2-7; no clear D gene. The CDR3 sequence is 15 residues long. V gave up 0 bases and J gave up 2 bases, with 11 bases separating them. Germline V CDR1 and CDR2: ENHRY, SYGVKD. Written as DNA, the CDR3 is TGTGCCATCAGTGAGTCGAGTGTTACCGCCTACGAGCAGTACTTC. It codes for CAISESSVTAYEQYF.

DNA for the CDR3: TGTGCCAGCAGCCAATTCGCCGGGATTTTGTACAATGAGCAGTTCTTC. Translating it yields CASSQFAGILYNEQFF. J is TRBJ2-1 and V is TRBV3-1 (or the pseudogene TRBV3-2), with D tentatively TRBD2 (5 bases). Germline V gives CDR1 LGHDT, CDR2 YNNKEL (reference sequence). Trimming left V 2 bases short and J 4 bases short, with 15 bases between. This CDR3 has 16 amino acids.

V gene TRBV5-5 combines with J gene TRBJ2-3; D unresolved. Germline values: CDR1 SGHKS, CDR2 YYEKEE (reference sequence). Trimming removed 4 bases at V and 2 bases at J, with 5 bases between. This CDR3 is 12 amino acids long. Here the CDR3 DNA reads TGTGCCAGCAGCCTCCCCACAGATACGCAGTATTTT. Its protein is CASSLPTDTQYF.

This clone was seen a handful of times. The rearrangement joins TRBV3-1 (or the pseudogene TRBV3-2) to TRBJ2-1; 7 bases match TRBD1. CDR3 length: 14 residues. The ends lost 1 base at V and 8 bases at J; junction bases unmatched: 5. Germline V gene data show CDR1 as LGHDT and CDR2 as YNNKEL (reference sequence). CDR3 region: CASSQADRWDEQFF. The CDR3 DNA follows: TGTGCCAGCAGCCAAGCGGACAGGTGGGATGAGCAGTTCTTC.

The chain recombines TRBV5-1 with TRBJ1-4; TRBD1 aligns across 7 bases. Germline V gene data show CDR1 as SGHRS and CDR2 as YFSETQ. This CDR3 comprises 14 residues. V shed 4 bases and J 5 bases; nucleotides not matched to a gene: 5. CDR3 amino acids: CASSRGQRNEKLFF. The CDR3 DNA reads TGCGCCAGCAGCCGGGGACAGAGAAATGAAAAACTGTTTTTT.

DNA of the CDR3: TGTGCCAGCAGCTTAAGAGGGGGTACCGGGGAGCTGTTTTTT. Translating it yields CASSLRGGTGELFF. This chain links TRBV7-3 with TRBJ2-2, with D possibly matching TRBD1 (6 bases). Trimming shortened V by 1 base and J by 5 bases, and 8 bases separated the two germline ends. CDR1 is SGHTA and CDR2 is FQGTGA in the germline V gene. The CDR3 is 14 amino acids.

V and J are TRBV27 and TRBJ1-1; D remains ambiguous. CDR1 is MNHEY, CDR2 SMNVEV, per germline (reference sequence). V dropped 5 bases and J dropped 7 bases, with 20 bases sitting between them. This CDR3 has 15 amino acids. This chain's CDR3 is CASSADIPREDEAFF. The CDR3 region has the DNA TGTGCCAGCAGTGCCGACATACCACGGGAAGATGAAGCTTTCTTT.

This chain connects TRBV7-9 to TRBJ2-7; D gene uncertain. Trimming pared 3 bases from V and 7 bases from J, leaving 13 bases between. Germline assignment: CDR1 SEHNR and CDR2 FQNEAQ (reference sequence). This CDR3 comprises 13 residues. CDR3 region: CASSFGRVGEQYV. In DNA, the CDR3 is TGTGCCAGCAGCTTTGGCCGGGTCGGTGAGCAGTACGTC.

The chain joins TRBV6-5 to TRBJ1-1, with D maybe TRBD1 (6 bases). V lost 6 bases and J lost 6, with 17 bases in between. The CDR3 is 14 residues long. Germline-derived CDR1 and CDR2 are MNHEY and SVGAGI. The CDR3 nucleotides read TGTGCCAGCAGGCGAGGGAGGGGGTCCGCTGAAGCTTTCTTT. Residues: CASRRGRGSAEAFF.

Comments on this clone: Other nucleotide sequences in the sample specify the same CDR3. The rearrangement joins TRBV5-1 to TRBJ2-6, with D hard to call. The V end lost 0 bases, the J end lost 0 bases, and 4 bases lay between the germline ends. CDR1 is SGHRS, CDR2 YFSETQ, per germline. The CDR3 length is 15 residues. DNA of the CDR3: TGCGCCAGCAGCTTGGGTAACTCTGGGGCCAACGTCCTGACTTTC. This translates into CASSLGNSGANVLTF.

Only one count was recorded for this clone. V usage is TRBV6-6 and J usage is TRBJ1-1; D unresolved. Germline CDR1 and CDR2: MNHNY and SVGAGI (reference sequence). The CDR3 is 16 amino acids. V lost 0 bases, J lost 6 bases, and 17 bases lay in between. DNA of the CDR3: TGTGCCAGCAGTTACTCGTGGCCCTCCCCGGTCGCTGAAGCTTTCTTT. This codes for CASSYSWPSPVAEAFF.

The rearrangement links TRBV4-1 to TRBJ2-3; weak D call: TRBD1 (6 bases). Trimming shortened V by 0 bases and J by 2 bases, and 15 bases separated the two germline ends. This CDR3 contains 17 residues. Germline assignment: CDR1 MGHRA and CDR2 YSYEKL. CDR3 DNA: TGCGCCAGCAGCCAAGATCAGGCAGGGGCCTTCACAGATACGCAGTATTTT. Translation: CASSQDQAGAFTDTQYF.

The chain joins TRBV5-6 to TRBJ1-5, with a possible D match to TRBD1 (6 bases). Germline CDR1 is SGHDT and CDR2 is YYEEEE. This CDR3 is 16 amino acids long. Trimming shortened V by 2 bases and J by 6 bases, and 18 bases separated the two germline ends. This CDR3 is CASSFGSGGSGQPQHF. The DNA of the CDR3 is TGTGCCAGCAGCTTTGGGTCGGGGGGCAGTGGTCAGCCCCAGCATTTT.

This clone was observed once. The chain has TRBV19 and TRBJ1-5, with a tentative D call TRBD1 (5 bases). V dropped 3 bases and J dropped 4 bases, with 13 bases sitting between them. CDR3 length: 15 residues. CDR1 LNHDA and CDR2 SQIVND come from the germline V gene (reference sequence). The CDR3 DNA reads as TGTGCCAGTAGTATCGGGTCAGGGCTAAATCAGCCCCAGCATTTT. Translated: CASSIGSGLNQPQHF.

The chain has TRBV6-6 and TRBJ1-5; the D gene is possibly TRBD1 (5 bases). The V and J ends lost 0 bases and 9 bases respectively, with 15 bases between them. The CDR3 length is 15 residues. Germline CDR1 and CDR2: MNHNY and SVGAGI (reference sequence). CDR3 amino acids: CASSYSGVPSAPQHF. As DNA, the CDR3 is TGTGCCAGCAGTTACTCGGGGGTACCTTCGGCGCCCCAGCATTTT.

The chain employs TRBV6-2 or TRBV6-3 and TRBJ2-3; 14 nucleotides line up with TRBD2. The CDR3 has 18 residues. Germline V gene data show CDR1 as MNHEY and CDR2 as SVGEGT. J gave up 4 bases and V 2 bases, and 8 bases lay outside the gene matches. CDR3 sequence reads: CASSYRLAGGPPSDTQYF. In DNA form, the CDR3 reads TGTGCCAGCAGTTACCGACTAGCGGGAGGGCCTCCTTCAGATACGCAGTATTTT.

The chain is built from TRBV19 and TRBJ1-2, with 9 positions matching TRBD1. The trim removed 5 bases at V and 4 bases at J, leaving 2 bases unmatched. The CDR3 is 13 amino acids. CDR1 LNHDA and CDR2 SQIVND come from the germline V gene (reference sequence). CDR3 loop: CASSRDRVYGYTF. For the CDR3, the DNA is TGTGCCAGTAGTCGGGACAGGGTCTATGGCTACACCTTC.

The CDR3 here is CASRKGLEFLYF. CDR3 DNA sequence: TGTGCCAGCAGGAAGGGACTAGAGTTTCTGTACTTC. This sequence joins TRBV28 and TRBJ2-7; 8 bases fit TRBD2. Germline trimming cut 6 bases from V and 12 bases from J; bases unmatched to any gene: 10. This CDR3 has 12 residues. Germline V gives CDR1 MDHEN, CDR2 SYDVKM. Drawing the rest from reference TRBV28 and TRBJ2-7, the complete variable domain is DVKVTQSSRYLVKRTGEKVFLECVQDMDHENMFWYRQDPGLGLRLIYFSYDVKMKEKGDIPEGYSVSREKKERFSLILESASTNQTSMYLCASRKGLEFLYFGPGTRLTVT.